These 28 T cell receptor beta chains came from one sample sequenced in a study of blood T cell repertoires in COVID-19. Measured with immunoSEQ multiplex PCR; TCRdb has only the in-frame clones, and not every one. The sample shows fewer than 350,000 clones, approximately 85% of them seen only once. Material: peripheral blood. These receptors were collected from a human donor in a cohort sampled during active COVID-19.

The gene calls are TRBV15 and TRBJ2-4; D possibly corresponds to TRBD2 (6 bases). With 1 base removed from V and 0 bases from J, the gap between germline ends came to 13 bases. The CDR3 loop spans 17 amino acids. In germline, CDR1 is LNHNV, CDR2 YYDKDF (reference sequence). The CDR3 nucleotides read TGTGCCACCAGCAGAGTAGGCGTGGGGGGAGCCAAAAACATTCAGTACTTC. Its translation: CATSRVGVGGAKNIQYF.

This sequence joins TRBV24-1 and TRBJ1-2; possible D gene TRBD1, 6 bases. The CDR3 totals 13 residues. Per germline, CDR1 KGHDR and CDR2 SFDVKD. V was pared by 7 bases and J by 0 bases, with 8 bases between. The CDR3 nucleotides are TGTGCCACCAGGGGGGCCACTAACTATGGCTACACCTTC. It encodes CATRGATNYGYTF.

The gene calls are TRBV5-1 and TRBJ2-3, with 7 nucleotides matching TRBD1. This CDR3 contains 16 residues. J gave up 2 bases and V 0 bases, and 6 bases lay outside the gene matches. CDR1 and CDR2 (germline): SGHRS, YFSETQ. In nucleotides, the CDR3 is TGCGCCAGCAGCTTGGGGGACAGAAGTTACACAGATACGCAGTATTTT. Encoded protein: CASSLGDRSYTDTQYF.

The J gene is TRBJ1-5, the V gene TRBV20-1; maybe TRBD1 (5 bases). The CDR3 has 15 amino acids. The germline V and J ends were trimmed by 3 bases and 0 bases, with 12 bases remaining between them. Germline values: CDR1 DFQATT, CDR2 SNEGSKA (reference sequence). The CDR3 coding sequence is TGCAGTGCTAGTTTGGGGGGATATAGCAATCAGCCCCAGCATTTT. Amino acid sequence: CSASLGGYSNQPQHF.

The CDR3 DNA follows: TGTGCCAGTAGTCTACCCCGTCAGGTGAACACTGAAGCTTTCTTT. Protein product: CASSLPRQVNTEAFF. The chain recombines TRBV19 with TRBJ1-1; D is unresolved. The CDR3 is 15 amino acids. Germline V gives CDR1 LNHDA, CDR2 SQIVND (reference sequence). V dropped 5 bases and J dropped 0 bases, with 13 bases sitting between them. Full variable domain (rest looked up from reference TRBV19 and TRBJ1-1): DGGITQSPKYLFRKEGQNVTLSCEQNLNHDAMYWYRQDPGQGLRLIYYSQIVNDFQKGDIAEGYSVSREKKESFPLTVTSAQKNPTAFYLCASSLPRQVNTEAFFGQGTRLTVV.

CDR3 bases: TGTGCCAGCAGTTACTCTAAGGGGACTGAAGCTTTCTTT. Encoded protein: CASSYSKGTEAFF. This chain uses TRBV6-6 with TRBJ1-1, with D tentatively TRBD1 (5 bases). The CDR3 extends over 13 amino acids. Trimming took off 0 bases at V and 5 bases at J, with 7 bases between the two ends. Germline V gives CDR1 MNHNY, CDR2 SVGAGI (reference sequence).

In DNA form, the CDR3 reads TGTGCCAGCAGACAGGGGAGTAACTCTGAAGCTTTCTTT. Protein sequence: CASRQGSNSEAFF. The chain carries TRBV28 and TRBJ1-1, with 7 bases fitting TRBD1. The CDR3 has 13 residues. Germline V CDR1 and CDR2: MDHEN, SYDVKM. With 6 bases clipped from V and 6 bases from J, the junction kept 7 bases outside the gene matches.

Note on this clone: Sequence at one end of the junction differs from germline and may be a read error. The CDR3 coding sequence is TGTGCCAGCAGTGACTCACCGACAGGGCAAAATGGCTACACCTTC. It codes for CASSDSPTGQNGYTF. The V call is TRBV6-5, the J call TRBJ1-2; 7 nucleotides match TRBD1. This CDR3 spans 15 amino acids. Germline V gives CDR1 MNHEY, CDR2 SVGAGI.

The rearrangement joins TRBV12-5 to TRBJ2-1; 14 bases match TRBD2. CDR3 size: 16 residues. Germline V gene lookup returns CDR1 LGHNT and CDR2 FRNRAP. J was trimmed by 6 bases and V by 3 bases; bases with no gene match: 4. DNA of the CDR3: TGTGCTAGTGGTTTCTTGACTAGCGGGGGGGGCAATGAGCAGTTCTTC. This translates into CASGFLTSGGGNEQFF.

The rearrangement uses TRBV19 and TRBJ2-2; no reliable D call. V gave up 2 bases and J gave up 3 bases, with 4 bases separating them. Germline assignment: CDR1 LNHDA and CDR2 SQIVND (reference sequence). The CDR3 sequence is 13 residues long. The CDR3 spells CASSILYTGELFF. CDR3 nucleotide sequence: TGTGCCAGTAGTATACTGTACACCGGGGAGCTGTTTTTT.

The chain has TRBV18 and TRBJ1-1; no firm D call. Trimming pared 2 bases from V and 1 base from J, leaving 11 bases between. Germline V lookup: CDR1 KGHSH, CDR2 LQKENI. The length of the CDR3 is 15 residues. CDR3 residues: CASSPYLTSNTEAFF. The CDR3 DNA reads TGTGCCAGCTCACCATATCTGACTTCGAACACTGAAGCTTTCTTT.

The sample holds one count of this clone. The rearrangement links TRBV5-1 to TRBJ2-1; perhaps TRBD1 as D (5 bases). Germline values: CDR1 SGHRS, CDR2 YFSETQ. CDR3 length: 14 residues. Trimming pared 1 base from V and 6 bases from J, leaving 11 bases between. The CDR3 loop is CASSLPTASNEQFF. The DNA of the CDR3 is TGCGCCAGCAGCTTGCCGACAGCTAGCAATGAGCAGTTCTTC.

The V gene is TRBV19, the J gene TRBJ1-2; 7 nucleotides agree with TRBD1. Germline CDR1 reads LNHDA; CDR2 reads SQIVND (reference sequence). The CDR3 length is 15 residues. With 0 bases clipped from V and 4 bases from J, the junction kept 5 bases outside the gene matches. CDR3 bases: TGTGCCAGTAGTATAGAAGACAGGGTGAGCTATGGCTACACCTTC. Its protein is CASSIEDRVSYGYTF.

The chain carries TRBV2 and TRBJ2-3; tentative D call: TRBD1 (5 bases). CDR3 size: 13 residues. V lost 7 bases and J lost 2, with 10 bases in between. Germline CDR1 reads SNHLY; CDR2 reads FYNNEI. CDR3 DNA: TGTGCCAGCAAGGACAAACTCACAGATACGCAGTATTTT. It is translated as CASKDKLTDTQYF. The full variable domain, in which reference TRBV2 and TRBJ2-3 provide the parts outside the CDR3, is EPEVTQTPSHQVTQMGQEVILRCVPISNHLYFYWYRQILGQKVEFLVSFYNNEISEKSEIFDDQFSVERPDGSNFTLKIRSTKLEDSAMYFCASKDKLTDTQYFGPGTRLTVL.

V usage is TRBV7-9 and J usage is TRBJ2-2; weak D call: TRBD1 (8 bases). Trimming took off 2 bases at V and 5 bases at J, with 18 bases between the two ends. Germline CDR1 and CDR2: SEHNR and FQNEAQ (reference sequence). CDR3 size: 17 residues. The DNA of the CDR3 is TGTGCCAGCAGCTTATTGGACAGGGAGGGATCTACCGGGGAGCTGTTTTTT. Its translation: CASSLLDREGSTGELFF.

This clone was seen a handful of times. This chain connects TRBV9 to TRBJ2-5; the match to TRBD1 covers 11 bases. V gave up 4 bases and J gave up 5 bases; unmatched junction bases: 10. Germline CDR1 and CDR2: SGDLS and YYNGEE. There are 16 residues in the CDR3. CDR3 nucleotide sequence: TGTGCCAGCAGCTCGCTGGACAGGGGGCTGGCGGAGACCCAGTACTTC. Translation: CASSSLDRGLAETQYF.

V gene TRBV28 combines with J gene TRBJ1-2; 12 bases are shared with TRBD1. CDR3 length equals 15 residues. V trimming: 5 bases; J trimming: 6 bases; junction bases outside the gene matches: 7. CDR1 and CDR2 from the germline V gene are MDHEN and SYDVKM. The CDR3 nucleotides read TGTGCCAGCAGTACCTTCGGGACAGGGGGCGATGGCTACACCTTC. Translation: CASSTFGTGGDGYTF.

The rearrangement joins TRBV4-2 to TRBJ1-1; D unresolved. The CDR3 has 16 amino acids. From germline, CDR1 is LGHNA and CDR2 YNFKEQ. V dropped 0 bases and J dropped 0 bases, with 11 bases sitting between them. The CDR3 reads CASSQDYSILNTEAFF. The CDR3 bases are TGTGCCAGCAGCCAAGATTACTCCATCCTGAACACTGAAGCTTTCTTT.

The chain joins TRBV7-9 to TRBJ1-2; 8 bases match TRBD1. Germline V gives CDR1 SEHNR, CDR2 FQNEAQ (reference sequence). The CDR3 runs 13 residues. V trimming: 5 bases; J trimming: 6 bases; junction bases outside the gene matches: 5. CDR3 nucleotides: TGTGCCAGCAGCCAGACAGGGGTCGATGGCTACACCTTC. It yields the protein CASSQTGVDGYTF.

The chain recombines TRBV11-2 with TRBJ2-3; D not resolved. The V end lost 5 bases, the J end lost 0 bases, and 9 bases lay between the germline ends. This CDR3 comprises 14 residues. Germline assignment: CDR1 SGHAT and CDR2 FQNNGV. The CDR3 nucleotides are TGTGCCAGCAGCCCGAGGAGTAGCACAGATACGCAGTATTTT. Translated, it gives CASSPRSSTDTQYF.

The chain combines TRBV7-3 with TRBJ2-3, with D perhaps TRBD1 (7 bases). The CDR3 has 15 residues. CDR1 is SGHTA, CDR2 FQGTGA, per germline. V was clipped by 2 bases and J by 4 bases, with 13 bases between them. CDR3 coding DNA: TGTGCCAGCAGCTTACTAGGAGGGGGCGCAGATACGCAGTATTTT. It codes for CASSLLGGGADTQYF.

V is TRBV19 and J is TRBJ1-1, with D unclear. V gave up 6 bases and J gave up 4 bases, with 12 bases separating them. The CDR3 loop spans 13 amino acids. The germline V gene has CDR1 LNHDA and CDR2 SQIVND (reference sequence). The CDR3 DNA reads TGTGCCAGTAGAATCCCGGGGATCACTGAAGCTTTCTTT. Amino acid sequence: CASRIPGITEAFF.

The V and J genes are TRBV7-8 and TRBJ2-7; D gene ambiguous. CDR1 is SGHVS, CDR2 FQNEAQ, per germline. The CDR3 covers 13 residues. V gave up 5 bases and J gave up 2 bases, with 10 bases separating them. CDR3 amino acids: CASSGSGPYEQYF. DNA for the CDR3: TGTGCCAGCAGCGGGTCAGGTCCCTACGAGCAGTACTTC.

V and J are TRBV18 and TRBJ1-1; D unclear. The V end was cut by 1 base, the J end by 3 bases, with 6 bases between. The CDR3 length is 13 residues. The V gene's germline CDR1 is KGHSH and CDR2 LQKENI. In nucleotides, the CDR3 is TGTGCCAGCTCACCACGAACAGACACTGAAGCTTTCTTT. The encoded protein is CASSPRTDTEAFF.

This clone is a singleton in its sample. V usage is TRBV5-1 and J usage is TRBJ1-1; TRBD1 matches at 7 bases. Germline V gene sequence: CDR1 SGHRS, CDR2 YFSETQ. V shed 0 bases, J shed 2 bases, and the junction held 4 bases outside the gene matches. The length of the CDR3 is 15 residues. Here the CDR3 reads CASSLVGQTNTEAFF. As DNA, the CDR3 is TGCGCCAGCAGCTTGGTGGGACAGACTAACACTGAAGCTTTCTTT.

This clone appeared a single time. The gene calls are TRBV10-2 and TRBJ2-1; 9 bases agree with TRBD1. The CDR3 contains 12 residues. With V trimmed by 7 bases and J by 6 bases, 1 base remained unmatched. Per the germline V gene, CDR1 is WSHSY and CDR2 is SAAADI. The CDR3 spells CASNRGLNEQFF. The CDR3 DNA sequence: TGCGCCAGCAACAGGGGGCTCAATGAGCAGTTCTTC.

This chain joins TRBV30 and TRBJ1-1; a weak D match, TRBD1 (6 bases). Germline-derived CDR1 and CDR2 are GTSNPN and SVGIG (reference sequence). This CDR3 region has 15 residues. Trimming pared 8 bases from V and 6 bases from J, leaving 25 bases between. CDR3: CAGGGPGAIIPEAFF. The CDR3 DNA follows: TGTGCCGGGGGCGGGCCAGGGGCCATTATCCCTGAAGCTTTCTTT. The full variable domain, completed using reference TRBV30 and TRBJ1-1, is SQTIHQWPATLVQPVGSPLSLECTVEGTSNPNLYWYRQAAGRGLQLLFYSVGIGQISSEVPQNLSASRPQDRQFILSSKKLLLSDSGFYLCAGGGPGAIIPEAFFGQGTRLTVV.

The V call is TRBV27, the J call TRBJ1-5, with D hard to call. V lost 6 bases and J lost 2, with 8 bases in between. Germline V gene sequence: CDR1 MNHEY, CDR2 SMNVEV (reference sequence). The CDR3 is made up of 13 amino acids. CDR3 in DNA: TGTGCCAGCAGCGAGCAGGGCAATCAGCCCCAGCATTTT. Translating it yields CASSEQGNQPQHF.